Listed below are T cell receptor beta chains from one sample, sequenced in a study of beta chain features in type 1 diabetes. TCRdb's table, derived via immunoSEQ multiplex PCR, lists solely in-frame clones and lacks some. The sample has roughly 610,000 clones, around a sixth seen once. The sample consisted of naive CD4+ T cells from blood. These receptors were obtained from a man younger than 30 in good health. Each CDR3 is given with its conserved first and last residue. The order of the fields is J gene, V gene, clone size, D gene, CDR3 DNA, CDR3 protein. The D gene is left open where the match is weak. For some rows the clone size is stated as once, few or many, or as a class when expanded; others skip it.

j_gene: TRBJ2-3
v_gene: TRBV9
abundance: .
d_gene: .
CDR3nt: TGTGCCAGCAGCGTACACACAGATGTAGATACGCAGTATTTT
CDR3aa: CASSVHTDVDTQYF

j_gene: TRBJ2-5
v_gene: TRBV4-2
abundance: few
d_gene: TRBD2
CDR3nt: TGTGCCAGCAGCCGCCGGTTAGCGGGAGAGGGAGCAGAGACCCAGTACTTC
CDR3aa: CASSRRLAGEGAETQYF

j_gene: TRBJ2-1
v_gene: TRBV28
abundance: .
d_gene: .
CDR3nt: TGTGCCAGCAGTCTCGACTACAAGGGGAACAATGAGCAGTTCTTC
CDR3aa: CASSLDYKGNNEQFF

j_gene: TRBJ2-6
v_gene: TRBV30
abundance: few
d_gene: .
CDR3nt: TGTGCCTGGAGAGGGGGGCCTGGGGCCAACGTCCTGACTTTC
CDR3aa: CAWRGGPGANVLTF

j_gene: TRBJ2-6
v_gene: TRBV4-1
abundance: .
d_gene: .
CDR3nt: TGCGCCAGCAGCCAGCTTCTGAAGGGTGCTGGGGCCAACGTCCTGACTTTC
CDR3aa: CASSQLLKGAGANVLTF

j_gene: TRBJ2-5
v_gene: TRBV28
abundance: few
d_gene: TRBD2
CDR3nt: TGTGCCAGCAGTTTATCCCGACTAGCGGGGGACCAGGGGACCCAGTACTTC
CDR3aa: CASSLSRLAGDQGTQYF

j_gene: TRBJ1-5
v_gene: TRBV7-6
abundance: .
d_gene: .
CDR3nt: TGTGCCAGCAGCTACAGAGGCGGAGAAGATCAGCCCCAGCATTTT
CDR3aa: CASSYRGGEDQPQHF

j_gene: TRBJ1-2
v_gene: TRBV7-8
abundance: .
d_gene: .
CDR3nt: TGTGCCAGCAGCTTACGCGAGGGTGCCTATGGCTACACCTTC
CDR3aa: CASSLREGAYGYTF

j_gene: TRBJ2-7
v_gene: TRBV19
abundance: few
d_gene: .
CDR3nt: TGTGCCAGTAGTATTCAGGGCACGACCTACGAGCAGTACTTC
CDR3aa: CASSIQGTTYEQYF

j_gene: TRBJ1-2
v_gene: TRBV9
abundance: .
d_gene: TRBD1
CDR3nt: TGTGCCAGCAGCGGGAGCAGGGGGAACTATGGCTACACCTTC
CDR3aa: CASSGSRGNYGYTF

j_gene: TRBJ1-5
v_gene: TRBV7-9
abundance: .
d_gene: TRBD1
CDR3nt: TGTGCCAGCAGCTCTCGACAGGGGGATCAGCCCCAGCATTTT
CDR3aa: CASSSRQGDQPQHF

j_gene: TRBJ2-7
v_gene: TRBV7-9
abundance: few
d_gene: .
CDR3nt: TGTGCCAGCAGTAGTGTGGGATTGGTCGAGCAGTACTTC
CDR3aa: CASSSVGLVEQYF

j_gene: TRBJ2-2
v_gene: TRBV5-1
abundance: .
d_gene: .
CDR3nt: TGCGCCAGCAGCTTGGCCAGGGGGGAAGCCACCGGGGAGCTGTTTTTT
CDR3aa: CASSLARGEATGELFF

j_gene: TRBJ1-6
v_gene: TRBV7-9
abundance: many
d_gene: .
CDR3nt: TGTGCCAGCAGCTTAGTTGGAGTTTCCAATTCACCCCTCCACTTT
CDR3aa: CASSLVGVSNSPLHF

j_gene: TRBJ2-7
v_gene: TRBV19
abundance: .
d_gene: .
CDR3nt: TGTGCCAGTAGTGCCCTCGCAAGGGCGTTGAACGAGCAGTACTTC
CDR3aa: CASSALARALNEQYF

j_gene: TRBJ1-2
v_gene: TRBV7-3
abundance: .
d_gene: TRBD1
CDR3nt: TGTGCCAGCAGCTTAACGGGACAGACTAACTATGGCTACACCTTC
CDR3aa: CASSLTGQTNYGYTF

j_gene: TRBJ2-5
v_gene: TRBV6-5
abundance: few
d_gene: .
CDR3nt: TGTGCCAGCACCTCAGGGGCAGAGACCCAGTACTTC
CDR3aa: CASTSGAETQYF

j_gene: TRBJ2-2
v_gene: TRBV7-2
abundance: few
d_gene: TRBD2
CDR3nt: TGTGCCAGCAGCTTGACTAGCGGGAGAGGCACCGGGGAGCTGTTTTTT
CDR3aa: CASSLTSGRGTGELFF

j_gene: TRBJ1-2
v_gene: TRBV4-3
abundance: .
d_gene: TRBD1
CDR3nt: TGCGCCAGCAGCCGCCGAGGACTTGGAGGGGGCGGCTACACCTTC
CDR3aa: CASSRRGLGGGGYTF

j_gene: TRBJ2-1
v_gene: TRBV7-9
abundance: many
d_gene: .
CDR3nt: TGTGCCAGCAGCTACCGACAGAATGAGCAGTTCTTC
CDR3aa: CASSYRQNEQFF

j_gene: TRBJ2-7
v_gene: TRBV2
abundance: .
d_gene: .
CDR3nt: TGTGCCAGCAGGGCGATTATTTTAGGGTACGAGCAGTACTTC
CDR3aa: CASRAIILGYEQYF

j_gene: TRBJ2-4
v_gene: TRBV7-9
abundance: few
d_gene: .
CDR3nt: TGTGCCAGCAGCTTAGCCCGTGGCGGAAACATTCAGTACTTC
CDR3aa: CASSLARGGNIQYF

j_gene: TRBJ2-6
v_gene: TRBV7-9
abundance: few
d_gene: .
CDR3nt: TGTGCCAGCACCGTAGACGGCTCTGGGGCCAACGTCCTGACTTTC
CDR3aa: CASTVDGSGANVLTF

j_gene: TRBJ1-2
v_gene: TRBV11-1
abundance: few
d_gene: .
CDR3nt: TGTGCCAGCAGCTCGGCACAGTCTTATGGCTACACCTTC
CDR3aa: CASSSAQSYGYTF

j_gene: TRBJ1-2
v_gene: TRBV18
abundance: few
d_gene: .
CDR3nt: TGTGCCAGCTCACCACCAGAGGTTAACTATGGCTACACCTTC
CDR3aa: CASSPPEVNYGYTF

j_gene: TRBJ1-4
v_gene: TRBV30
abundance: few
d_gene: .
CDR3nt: TGTGCCTGGAGTGTACACAGGGACAATGAAAAACTGTTTTTT
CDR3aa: CAWSVHRDNEKLFF

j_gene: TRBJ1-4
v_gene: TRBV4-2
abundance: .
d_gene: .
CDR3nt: TGTGCCAGCAGCCAAGATTGGGCAGGGTATAGGTTGTTTTTT
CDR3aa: CASSQDWAGYRLFF

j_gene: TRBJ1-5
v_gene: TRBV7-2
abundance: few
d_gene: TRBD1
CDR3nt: TGTGCCAGCAGCGCGAGAGGGACAGTCAATCAGCCCCAGCATTTT
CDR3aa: CASSARGTVNQPQHF

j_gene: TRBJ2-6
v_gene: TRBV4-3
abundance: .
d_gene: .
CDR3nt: TGCGCCAGCAGCCAAGTGTATGGGATCTCTGGGGCCAACGTCCTGACTTTC
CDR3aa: CASSQVYGISGANVLTF

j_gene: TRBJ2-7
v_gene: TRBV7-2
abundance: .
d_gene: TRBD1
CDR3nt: TGTGCCAGCAGCTTAGAACAGGGGGCTTTCGAGCAGTACTTC
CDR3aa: CASSLEQGAFEQYF

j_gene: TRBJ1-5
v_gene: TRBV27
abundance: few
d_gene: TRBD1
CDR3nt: TGTGCCAGCAGTCCCCGACAGGGGGCCTCAAGTCAGCCCCAGCATTTT
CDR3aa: CASSPRQGASSQPQHF

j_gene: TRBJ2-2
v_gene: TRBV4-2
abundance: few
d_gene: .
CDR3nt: TGTGCCAGCAGCCCCCGCGGGAACACCGGGGAGCTGTTTTTT
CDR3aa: CASSPRGNTGELFF

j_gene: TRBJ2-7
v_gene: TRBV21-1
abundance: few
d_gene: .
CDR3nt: TGTGCCAGCAGCCCCGGGTATTCCTACGAGCAGTACTTC
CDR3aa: CASSPGYSYEQYF

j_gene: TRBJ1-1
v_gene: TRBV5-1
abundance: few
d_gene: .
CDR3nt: TGCGCCAGCAGCTTGCAGGGGATGAACACTGAAGCTTTCTTT
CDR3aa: CASSLQGMNTEAFF

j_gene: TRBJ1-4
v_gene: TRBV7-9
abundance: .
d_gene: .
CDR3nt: TGTGCCAGCAGCCCCTGGGGAGAGTCAACTAATGAAAAACTGTTTTTT
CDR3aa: CASSPWGESTNEKLFF

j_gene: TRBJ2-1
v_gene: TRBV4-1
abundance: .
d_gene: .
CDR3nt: TGCGCCAGCAGCCCTCGTACCGGGACTCTTGTAAATGAGCAGTTCTTC
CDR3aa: CASSPRTGTLVNEQFF

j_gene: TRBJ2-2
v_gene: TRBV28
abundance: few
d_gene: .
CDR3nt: TGTGCCAGCAGTTTTAATCTTTGGGGTATCGGGGACACCGGGGAGCTGTTTTTT
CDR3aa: CASSFNLWGIGDTGELFF

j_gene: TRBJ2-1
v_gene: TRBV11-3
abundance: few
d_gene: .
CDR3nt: TGTGCCAGCAGCAAAAAAGATGAGCAGTTCTTC
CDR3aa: CASSKKDEQFF

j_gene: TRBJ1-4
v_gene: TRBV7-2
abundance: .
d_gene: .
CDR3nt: TGTGCCAGCAGCCTCACCTCAACTAATGAAAAACTGTTTTTT
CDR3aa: CASSLTSTNEKLFF

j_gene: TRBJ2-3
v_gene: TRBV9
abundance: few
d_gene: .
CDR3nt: TGTGCCAGCAGCGTAGGTTCGCTGGATACGCAGTATTTT
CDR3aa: CASSVGSLDTQYF

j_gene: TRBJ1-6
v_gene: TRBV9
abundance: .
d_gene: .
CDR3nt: TGTGCCAGCAGCGCAAACGGGGTGGGCAATTCACCCCTCCACTTT
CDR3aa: CASSANGVGNSPLHF